In this sample, the clone carrying this T cell receptor (beta chain) turned up many times. This entry belongs to a study of regulatory T cells in long-lasting Graves disease. Building the TCR beta libraries relied on iRepertoire HTBI primers, and CDR3 regions underwent Arm-PCR. TCRdb processed the multiplex PCR reads anew with MiXCR; each CDR3 protein has one entry. The sample consists of about half a million distinct CDR3 sequences, around 12% of them appearing once. The time point is: newly diagnosed GD, antithyroid drugs for less than 3 months. Following extraction of RNA from PBMCs, that RNA was used to make the TCR library. Blood from the periphery, about 9 milliliters in all, was drawn into EDTA tubes. The CDR3 is 13 amino acids. The V gene lost 7 bases and the J gene lost 0 bases, with 6 bases spanning the gap. The V gene's germline CDR1 is SNHLY and CDR2 FYNNEI. These data were likewise used in another study, on T cells in Graves' hyperthyroidism and ophthalmopathy.

Sequencing used peripheral blood mononuclear cells (PBMCs), obtained at new diagnosis, from a patient treated with antithyroid drugs. This TCR was recovered from a woman in her twenties or thirties with Graves disease. J is TRBJ1-4 and V is TRBV2, with D unclear. CDR3 residues: CASTATTNEKLFF. The CDR3 region has the DNA TGTGCCAGCACGGCGACAACTAATGAAAAACTGTTTTTT.